The table lists the clone carrying this TCR beta chain with a few counts. V was pared by 8 bases and J by 0 bases, with 11 bases between. This CDR3 has 13 amino acids. Germline lookup yields CDR1 SEHNR and CDR2 FQNEAQ (reference sequence). It was with a sample-barcoded 5' primer and a J-beta primer mix that a second PCR of roughly 7 to 12 cycles was run. MiXCR was run by TCRdb on the 5' RACE reads, yielding one entry per CDR3 protein. Of 550,000 to 600,000 distinct CDR3 sequences in the sample, 45% to 55% are singletons; the top ten hold about 22%. Donation came from healthy Caucasian individuals in Russia who were aged about 6 to 100. Each donor supplied roughly 9 milliliters of peripheral blood. Isolating PBMCs gave at least 6 million of these cells per sample. There were at least 5 micrograms of total RNA extracted from every sample. This sample is drawn from a study of blood T cells in healthy people across ages.

The TCR was taken from an elderly man in good health. This sequence joins TRBV7-9 and TRBJ2-7; D remains ambiguous. The specimen was blood. The DNA of the CDR3 is TGTGCCAGCTGGGCGGATCGCTCCTACGAGCAGTACTTC. Translating gives CASWADRSYEQYF.